The 8 T cell receptor beta chains reported below all come from one sample, sequenced in a study of blood T cell repertoires in COVID-19. Data came from immunoSEQ multiplex PCR; TCRdb stores just in-frame clones and leaves some out. The data contain 140,000 to 150,000 clones, 80% to 90% of them seen just once; the ten biggest clones take up 7% to 9%. Sequencing was carried out using peripheral blood. The receptors were sampled from a human donor with acute or convalescent COVID-19. The donor label of this sample is uncertain.

V usage is TRBV29-1 and J usage is TRBJ2-7; D gene ambiguous. CDR3 length: 8 residues. CDR1 is SQVTM, CDR2 ANQGSEA, per germline. CDR3 sequence reads: CSSCEQYV. The DNA of the CDR3 is TGCAGCTCCTGCGAGCAGTACGTC.

This clone was seen just once. This chain connects TRBV24-1 to TRBJ1-1, with D unclear. V was trimmed by 3 bases and J by 5 bases, leaving 9 bases between them. This CDR3 has 13 residues. Germline V gene data show CDR1 as KGHDR and CDR2 as SFDVKD. Written as DNA, the CDR3 is TGTGCCACCAGTGATGGAGAAAGGACTGAAGCTTTCTTT. Protein: CATSDGERTEAFF.

J is TRBJ2-1 and V is TRBV10-1; 13 nucleotides agree with TRBD2. Germline CDR1 and CDR2: WNHNN and SYGVQD (reference sequence). There are 18 residues in the CDR3. The J segment lost 6 bases and the V segment lost 2 bases, leaving 10 bases of the junction unmatched. The CDR3 spells CASSERRLAGGPSNEQFF. Written as DNA, the CDR3 is TGCGCCAGCAGTGAGCGGAGACTAGCGGGGGGCCCTAGCAATGAGCAGTTCTTC.

This chain links TRBV29-1 with TRBJ2-7; TRBD1 agrees at 9 bases. CDR3 size: 15 residues. J gave up 1 base and V 6 bases, and 10 bases lay outside the gene matches. Germline assignment: CDR1 SQVTM and CDR2 ANQGSEA. The CDR3 loop reads CSVGLGGTGSYEQYF. The CDR3 DNA sequence: TGCAGCGTGGGCCTGGGAGGGACAGGGTCCTACGAGCAGTACTTC.

The V call is TRBV9, the J call TRBJ2-7; D might be TRBD2 (6 bases). Per germline, CDR1 SGDLS and CDR2 YYNGEE. V was trimmed by 4 bases and J by 7 bases, leaving 12 bases between them. There are 12 residues in the CDR3. The CDR3 bases are TGTGCCAGCAGCCCGGGAGAAGGGGAGCAGTACTTC. Translating it yields CASSPGEGEQYF.

CDR3 nucleotide sequence: TGTGCCAGCAGTTTTGAGGGCGGGGGCTCCTACGAGCAGTACGTC. Translating gives CASSFEGGGSYEQYV. The chain carries TRBV6-5 and TRBJ2-7; 7 nucleotides line up with TRBD2. V was pared by 4 bases and J by 0 bases, with 6 bases of the junction left unmatched. The CDR3 is 15 residues long. Germline loops: CDR1 MNHEY, CDR2 SVGAGI.

The chain employs TRBV4-1 and TRBJ1-5; D is unresolved. The V and J ends lost 4 bases and 2 bases respectively, with 12 bases between them. This CDR3 is built from 15 residues. The germline V gene encodes CDR1 MGHRA and CDR2 YSYEKL. CDR3 nucleotides: TGCGCCAGCAGCCCTGCAGGAGGTGGCAATCAGCCCCAGCATTTT. This gives the protein CASSPAGGGNQPQHF.

A single count supports this clone. The chain carries TRBV6-6 and TRBJ1-1; the D is unclear. Between the trimmed V and J ends, which lost 6 bases and 3 bases, there was a span of 17 bases. Germline CDR1 and CDR2: MNHNY and SVGAGI (reference sequence). The CDR3 is 15 amino acids. CDR3 sequence (DNA): TGTGCCAGCAGCTCCAGAGGAGGGAGGGACACTGAAGCTTTCTTT. Its protein is CASSSRGGRDTEAFF.